These T cell receptor beta chains were read from a single sample in a study of naive and memory T cell subsets. TCRdb re-analysed the UMI-ligation and nested PCR reads in MiXCR, keeping a single row per CDR3 protein. The sample consists of about 34,000 distinct CDR3 sequences, roughly 18% of them appearing once. The sample was effector memory CD4+ T cells from blood. Receptors were obtained from a human donor in good health. Each CDR3 is given with its conserved first and last residue.

V,J,CDR3
TRBV11-1,TRBJ1-2,CASSLVGGVGGYTF
TRBV20-1,TRBJ2-7,CSARVSASGREQYF
TRBV7-2,TRBJ1-1,CASSPRRSMGGTEAFF
TRBV20-1,TRBJ2-7,CSATPAGRAYEQYF
TRBV19,TRBJ2-3,CASSFHGLAGVTDTQYF
TRBV28,TRBJ1-5,CASSLWQGLHSNQPQHF
TRBV6-1,TRBJ2-1,CASGLALSYNEQFF
TRBV6-5,TRBJ1-4,CASSLGTGEKLFF
TRBV12-3/TRBV12-4,TRBJ1-1,CASSPDVGEMTEAFF
TRBV27,TRBJ1-5,CATGNPDQPQHF
TRBV28,TRBJ1-5,CASDPAVGQAQPQHF
TRBV6-6,TRBJ2-7,CASSPRTSAYEQYF
TRBV5-1,TRBJ1-5,CASRRGADQPQHF
TRBV28,TRBJ1-2,CASRTPRGAANYGYTF
TRBV20-1,TRBJ2-1,CSARKLDGTDGYNEQFF
TRBV7-3,TRBJ2-1,CASSYPGVNEQFF
TRBV30,TRBJ1-6,CASPHRTGGGNSPLHF
TRBV6-5,TRBJ1-6,CASSYVNSPLHF
TRBV28,TRBJ2-7,CASPKGGHYEQYF
TRBV9,TRBJ2-5,CASGQGLAGYAETQYF
TRBV25-1,TRBJ2-6,CASSVHANVLTF